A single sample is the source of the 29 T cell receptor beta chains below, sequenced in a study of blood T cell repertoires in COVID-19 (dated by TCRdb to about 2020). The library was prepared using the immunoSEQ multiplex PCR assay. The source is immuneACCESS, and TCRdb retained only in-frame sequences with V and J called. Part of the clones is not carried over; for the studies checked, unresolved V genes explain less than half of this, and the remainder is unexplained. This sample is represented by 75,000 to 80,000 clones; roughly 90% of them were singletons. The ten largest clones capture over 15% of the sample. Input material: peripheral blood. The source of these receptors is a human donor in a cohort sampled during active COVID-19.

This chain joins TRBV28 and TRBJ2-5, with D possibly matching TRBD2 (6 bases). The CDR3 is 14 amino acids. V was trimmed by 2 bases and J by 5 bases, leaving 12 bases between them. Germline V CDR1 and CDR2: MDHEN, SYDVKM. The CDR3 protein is CASSLGGLSETQYF. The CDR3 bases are TGTGCCAGCAGTTTAGGGGGACTGAGCGAGACCCAGTACTTC.

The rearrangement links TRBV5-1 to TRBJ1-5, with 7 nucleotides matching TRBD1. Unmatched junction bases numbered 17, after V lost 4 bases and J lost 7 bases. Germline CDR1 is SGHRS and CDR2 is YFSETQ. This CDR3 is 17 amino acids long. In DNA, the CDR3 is TGCGCCAGCAGCCCGCTTCCCCCAAAAGGGGGCAGACAGCCCCAGCATTTT. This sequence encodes CASSPLPPKGGRQPQHF.

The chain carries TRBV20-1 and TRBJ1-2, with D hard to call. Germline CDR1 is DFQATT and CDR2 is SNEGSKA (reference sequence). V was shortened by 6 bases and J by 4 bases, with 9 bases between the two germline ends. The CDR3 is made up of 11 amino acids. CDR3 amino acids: CSAARSYGYTF. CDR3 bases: TGCAGTGCGGCTCGCAGCTATGGCTACACCTTC.

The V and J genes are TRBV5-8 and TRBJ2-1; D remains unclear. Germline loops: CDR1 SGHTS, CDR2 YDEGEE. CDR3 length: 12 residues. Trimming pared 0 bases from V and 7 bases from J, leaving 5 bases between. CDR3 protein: CASSLDRNEQFF. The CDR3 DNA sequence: TGTGCCAGCAGCTTGGATCGGAATGAGCAGTTCTTC. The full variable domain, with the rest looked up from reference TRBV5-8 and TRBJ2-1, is EAGVTQSPTHLIKTRGQQATLRCSPISGHTSVYWYQQALGLGLQFLLWYDEGEERNRGNFPPRFSGRQFPNYSSELNVNALELEDSALYLCASSLDRNEQFFGPGTRLTVL.

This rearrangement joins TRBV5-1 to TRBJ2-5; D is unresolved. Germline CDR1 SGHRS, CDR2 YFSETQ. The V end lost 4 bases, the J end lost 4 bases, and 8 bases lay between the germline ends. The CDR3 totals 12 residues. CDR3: CASSPHSETQYF. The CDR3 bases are TGCGCCAGCAGCCCCCACTCAGAGACCCAGTACTTC.

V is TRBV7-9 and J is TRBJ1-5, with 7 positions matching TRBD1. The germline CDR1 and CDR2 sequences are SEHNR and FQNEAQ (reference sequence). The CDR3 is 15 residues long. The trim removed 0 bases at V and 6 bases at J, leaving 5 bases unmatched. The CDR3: CASSLADRPGQPQHF. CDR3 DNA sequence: TGTGCCAGCAGCTTAGCGGACAGGCCGGGTCAGCCCCAGCATTTT. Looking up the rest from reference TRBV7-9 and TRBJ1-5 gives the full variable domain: DTGVSQNPRHKITKRGQNVTFRCDPISEHNRLYWYRQTLGQGPEFLTYFQNEAQLEKSRLLSDRFSAERPKGSFSTLEIQRTEQGDSAMYLCASSLADRPGQPQHFGDGTRLSIL.

The CDR3: CASSQAGQGASPLHF. The CDR3 nucleotides are TGCGCCAGCAGCCAAGCGGGACAGGGGGCTTCACCCCTCCACTTT. This chain joins TRBV4-1 and TRBJ1-6; the match to TRBD1 covers 12 bases. Trimming at V came to 1 base and at J to 9 bases, leaving 1 base not matched to a gene. This CDR3 is built from 15 residues. Germline values: CDR1 MGHRA, CDR2 YSYEKL.

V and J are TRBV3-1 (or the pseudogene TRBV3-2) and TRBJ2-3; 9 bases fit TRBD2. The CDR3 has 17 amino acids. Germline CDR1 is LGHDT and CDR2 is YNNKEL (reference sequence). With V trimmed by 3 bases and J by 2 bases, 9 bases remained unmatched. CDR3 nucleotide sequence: TGTGCCAGCAGCCACCCCCGGGCTAGCGGGGCCACAGATACGCAGTATTTT. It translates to CASSHPRASGATDTQYF.

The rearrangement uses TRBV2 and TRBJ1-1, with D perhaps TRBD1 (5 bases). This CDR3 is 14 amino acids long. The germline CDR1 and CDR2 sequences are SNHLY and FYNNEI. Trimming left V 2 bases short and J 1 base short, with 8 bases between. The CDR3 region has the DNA TGTGCCAGCAGTGAATCAGGGCGGAACACTGAAGCTTTCTTT. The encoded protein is CASSESGRNTEAFF.

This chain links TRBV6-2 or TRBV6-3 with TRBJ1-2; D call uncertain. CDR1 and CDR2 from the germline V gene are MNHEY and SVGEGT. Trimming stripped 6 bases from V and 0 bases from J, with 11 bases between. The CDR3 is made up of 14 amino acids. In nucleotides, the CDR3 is TGTGCCAGCAGATACACCGGGACTAACTATGGCTACACCTTC. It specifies CASRYTGTNYGYTF.

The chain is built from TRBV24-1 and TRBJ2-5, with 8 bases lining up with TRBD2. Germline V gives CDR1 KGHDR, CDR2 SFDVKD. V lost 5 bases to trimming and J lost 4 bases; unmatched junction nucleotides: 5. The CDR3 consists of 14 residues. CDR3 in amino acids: CATSVTGGTETQYF. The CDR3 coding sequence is TGTGCCACCAGTGTCACGGGGGGGACAGAGACCCAGTACTTC.

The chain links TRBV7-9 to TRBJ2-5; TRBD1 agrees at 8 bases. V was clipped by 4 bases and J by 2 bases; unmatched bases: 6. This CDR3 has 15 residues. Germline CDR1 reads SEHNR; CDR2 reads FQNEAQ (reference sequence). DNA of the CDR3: TGTGCCAGCAGCTCCTATCGACAGGGGCAAGAGACCCAGTACTTC. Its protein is CASSSYRQGQETQYF.

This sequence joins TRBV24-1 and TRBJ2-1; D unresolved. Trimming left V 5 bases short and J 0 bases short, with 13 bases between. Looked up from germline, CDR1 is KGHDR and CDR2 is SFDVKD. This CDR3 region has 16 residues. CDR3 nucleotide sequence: TGTGCCACCAGTGGGAAGGCGGTGAGCTCCTACAATGAGCAGTTCTTC. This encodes CATSGKAVSSYNEQFF.

The CDR3 DNA follows: TGCGCCAGCAGCTCGGGGGGACAGGGAACTGAAGCTTTCTTT. Amino acids: CASSSGGQGTEAFF. The V gene is TRBV5-1, the J gene TRBJ1-1, with 9 nucleotides matching TRBD1. The CDR3 is made up of 14 amino acids. The germline gives CDR1 SGHRS, CDR2 YFSETQ. The trim removed 3 bases at V and 5 bases at J, leaving 5 bases unmatched. The whole variable domain, remainder taken from reference TRBV5-1 and TRBJ1-1, is KAGVTQTPRYLIKTRGQQVTLSCSPISGHRSVSWYQQTPGQGLQFLFEYFSETQRNKGNFPGRFSGRQFSNSRSEMNVSTLELGDSALYLCASSSGGQGTEAFFGQGTRLTVV.

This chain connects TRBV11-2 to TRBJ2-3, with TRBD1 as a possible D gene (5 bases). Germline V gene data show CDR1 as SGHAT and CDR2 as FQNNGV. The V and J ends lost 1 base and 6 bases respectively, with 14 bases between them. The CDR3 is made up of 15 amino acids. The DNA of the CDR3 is TGTGCCAGCAGCTTAGGGAATTCAAAGGGGGATACGCAGTATTTT. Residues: CASSLGNSKGDTQYF. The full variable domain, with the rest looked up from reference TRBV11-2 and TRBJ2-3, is EAGVAQSPRYKIIEKRQSVAFWCNPISGHATLYWYQQILGQGPKLLIQFQNNGVVDDSQLPKDRFSAERLKGVDSTLKIQPAKLEDSAVYLCASSLGNSKGDTQYFGPGTRLTVL.

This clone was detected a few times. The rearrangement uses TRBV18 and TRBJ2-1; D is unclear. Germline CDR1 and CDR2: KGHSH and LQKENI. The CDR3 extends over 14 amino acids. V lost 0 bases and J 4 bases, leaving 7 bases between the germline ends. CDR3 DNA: TGTGCCAGCTCACCACCCTCTACGTACAATGAGCAGTTCTTC. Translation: CASSPPSTYNEQFF.

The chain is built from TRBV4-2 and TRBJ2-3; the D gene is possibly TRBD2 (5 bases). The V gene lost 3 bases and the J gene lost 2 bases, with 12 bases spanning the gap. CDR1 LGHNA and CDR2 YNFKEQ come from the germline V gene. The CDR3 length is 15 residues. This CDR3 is CASSHISGPTDTQYF. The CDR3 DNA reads TGTGCCAGCAGCCATATCAGCGGACCCACAGATACGCAGTATTTT.

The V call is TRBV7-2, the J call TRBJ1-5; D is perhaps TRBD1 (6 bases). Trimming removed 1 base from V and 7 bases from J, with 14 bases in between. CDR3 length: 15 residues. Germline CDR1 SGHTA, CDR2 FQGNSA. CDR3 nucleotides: TGTGCCAGCAGCTTAGGTGGGGGGGCACGGCAGCCCCAGCATTTT. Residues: CASSLGGGARQPQHF. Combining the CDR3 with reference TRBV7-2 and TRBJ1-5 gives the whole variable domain GAGVSQSPSNKVTEKGKDVELRCDPISGHTALYWYRQSLGQGLEFLIYFQGNSAPDKSGLPSDRFSAERTGGSVSTLTIQRTQQEDSAVYLCASSLGGGARQPQHFGDGTRLSIL.

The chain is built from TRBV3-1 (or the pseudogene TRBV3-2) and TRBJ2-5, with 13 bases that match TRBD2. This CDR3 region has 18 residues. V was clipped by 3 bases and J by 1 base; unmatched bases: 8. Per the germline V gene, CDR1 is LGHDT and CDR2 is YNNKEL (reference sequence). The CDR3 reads CASSHGLAGVRGQETQYF. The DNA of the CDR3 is TGTGCCAGCAGCCACGGACTAGCGGGGGTTAGGGGCCAAGAGACCCAGTACTTC.

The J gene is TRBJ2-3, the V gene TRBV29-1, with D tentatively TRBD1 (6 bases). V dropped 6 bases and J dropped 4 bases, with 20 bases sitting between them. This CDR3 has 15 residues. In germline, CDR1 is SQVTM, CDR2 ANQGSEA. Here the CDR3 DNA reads TGCAGCGTCGCGTATGGCGGAAAGGGGGCAGATACGCAGTATTTT. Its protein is CSVAYGGKGADTQYF.

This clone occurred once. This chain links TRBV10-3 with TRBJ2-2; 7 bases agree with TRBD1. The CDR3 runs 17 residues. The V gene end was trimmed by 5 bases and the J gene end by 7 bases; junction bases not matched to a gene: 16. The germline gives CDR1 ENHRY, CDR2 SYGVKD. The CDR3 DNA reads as TGTGCCATCAGTCCAAGATCACCGGGACAGAATGGCGGGGAGCTGTTTTTT. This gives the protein CAISPRSPGQNGGELFF.

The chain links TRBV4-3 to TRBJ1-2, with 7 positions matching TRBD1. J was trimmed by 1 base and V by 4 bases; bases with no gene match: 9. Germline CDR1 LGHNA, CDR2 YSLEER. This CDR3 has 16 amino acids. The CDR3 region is CASSRGGQSINYGYTF. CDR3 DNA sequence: TGCGCCAGCAGCCGTGGGGGACAGAGTATTAACTATGGCTACACCTTC.

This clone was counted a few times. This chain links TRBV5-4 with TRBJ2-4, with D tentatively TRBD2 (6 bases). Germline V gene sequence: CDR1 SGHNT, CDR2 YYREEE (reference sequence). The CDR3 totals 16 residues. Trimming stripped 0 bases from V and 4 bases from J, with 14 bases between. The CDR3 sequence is CASSLEGRGTKNIQYF. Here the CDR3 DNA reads TGTGCCAGCAGCTTGGAAGGGCGCGGGACTAAAAACATTCAGTACTTC.

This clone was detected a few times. This CDR3 is CAGAGSSSYEQYF. In nucleotides, the CDR3 is TGCGCCGGGGCCGGCTCAAGCTCCTACGAGCAGTACTTC. V gene TRBV4-3 combines with J gene TRBJ2-7; D may be TRBD1 (5 bases). The CDR3 spans 13 residues. Between the trimmed V and J ends, which lost 11 bases and 0 bases, there was a span of 14 bases. Germline loops: CDR1 LGHNA, CDR2 YSLEER.

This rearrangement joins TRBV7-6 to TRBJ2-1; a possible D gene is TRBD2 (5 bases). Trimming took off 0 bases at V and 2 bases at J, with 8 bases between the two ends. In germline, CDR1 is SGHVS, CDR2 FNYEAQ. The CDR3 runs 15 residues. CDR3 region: CASSLAGEAYNEQFF. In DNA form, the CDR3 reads TGTGCCAGCAGCTTAGCGGGAGAGGCCTACAATGAGCAGTTCTTC.

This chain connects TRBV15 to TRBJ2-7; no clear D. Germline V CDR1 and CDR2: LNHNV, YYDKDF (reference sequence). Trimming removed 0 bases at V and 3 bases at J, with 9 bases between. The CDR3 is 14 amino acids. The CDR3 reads CATSRDRLNYEQYF. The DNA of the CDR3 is TGTGCCACCAGCAGAGATCGCCTAAACTACGAGCAGTACTTC.

CDR3 protein: CASSSLPPRGDGYTF. DNA of the CDR3: TGTGCCAGCAGTTCCCTCCCTCCTCGTGGAGATGGCTACACCTTC. The chain is built from TRBV6-5 and TRBJ1-2; D gene ambiguous. The CDR3 loop spans 15 amino acids. Trimming took off 4 bases at V and 6 bases at J, with 18 bases between the two ends. CDR1 and CDR2 from the germline V gene are MNHEY and SVGAGI.

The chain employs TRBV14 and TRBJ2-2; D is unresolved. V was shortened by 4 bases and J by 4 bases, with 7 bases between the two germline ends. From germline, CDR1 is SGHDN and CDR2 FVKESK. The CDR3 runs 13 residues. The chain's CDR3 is CASSPHATGELFF. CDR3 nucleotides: TGTGCCAGCAGCCCACACGCCACCGGGGAGCTGTTTTTT.

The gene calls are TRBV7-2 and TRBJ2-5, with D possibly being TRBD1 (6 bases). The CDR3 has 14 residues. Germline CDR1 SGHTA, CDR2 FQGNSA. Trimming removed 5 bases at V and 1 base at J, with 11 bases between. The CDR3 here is CASSANRVQETQYF. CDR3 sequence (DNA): TGTGCCAGCAGCGCCAACAGGGTCCAAGAGACCCAGTACTTC.